A single sample gave rise to the 9 T cell receptor beta chains below, sequenced in a study of cytomegalovirus exposure and HLA in healthy donors listed by TCRdb under 2017. Library preparation employed the immunoSEQ multiplex PCR assay. For the multiplex PCR, a mixture combining 60 forward primers for TCR Vbeta segments and 13 reverse primers for TCR Jbeta segments was used. Not all clones reach the TCRdb copy of this immuneACCESS table, which keeps in-frame sequences only. Checked studies attribute under half of the gap to unresolved V genes and leave the rest unexplained. The sample table contains under 130,000 clones; only one count was recorded for over 65% of them. The ten most abundant clones make up 7% to 10% of the sample. Sequenced material: PBMCs. The receptors originated from a man in his forties in good health and CMV-seropositive.

V gene TRBV6-5 combines with J gene TRBJ2-7, with 7 bases lining up with TRBD1. This CDR3 comprises 14 residues. V dropped 0 bases and J dropped 6; count of bases not matched to a gene: 5. Germline CDR1 is MNHEY and CDR2 is SVGAGI. The CDR3 nucleotides read TGTGCCAGCAGTTACTCGTGGGACAGTCCCGAGCAGTACTTC. Translating gives CASSYSWDSPEQYF.

This rearrangement joins TRBV11-2 to TRBJ2-2; TRBD1 matches at 8 bases. From germline, CDR1 is SGHAT and CDR2 FQNNGV. The ends lost 5 bases at V and 5 bases at J; junction bases unmatched: 10. The CDR3 has 16 amino acids. CDR3: CASSLTTRTGTGELFF. The DNA for the CDR3 is TGTGCCAGCAGCCTAACAACCCGGACAGGGACCGGGGAGCTGTTTTTT.

This chain joins TRBV7-8 and TRBJ1-1, with D tentatively TRBD1 (5 bases). Per germline, CDR1 SGHVS and CDR2 FQNEAQ. The ends were cut back, 5 bases at V and 7 bases at J, with 11 bases in the middle. The CDR3 runs to 12 residues. Here the CDR3 reads CASSERGFEAFF. Here the CDR3 DNA reads TGTGCCAGCAGCGAAAGGGGTTTTGAAGCTTTCTTT.

This rearrangement joins TRBV12-2 to TRBJ1-6; the D segment call TRBD1 is taken from the table without a DNA check. TRBV12-2 is flagged as a pseudogene. The CDR3 is 18 residues long. DNA for the CDR3: TGTGCAAGTCGCTTAGGGGACAGACTTAGCTCCTATAATTCACCCCTCCACTTT. Its translation is CASRLGDRLSSYNSPLHF.

The chain is built from TRBV6-4 and TRBJ1-1; D uncertain. The V gene's germline CDR1 is MRHNA and CDR2 SNTAGT. This CDR3 spans 13 amino acids. V was pared by 6 bases and J by 4 bases, with 12 bases between. CDR3 amino acids: CASRFTEGTEAFF. CDR3 nucleotide sequence: TGTGCCAGCAGATTCACAGAGGGCACTGAAGCTTTCTTT.

The chain has TRBV30 and TRBJ2-7; TRBD1 aligns across 7 bases. This CDR3 has 11 residues. V was clipped by 7 bases and J by 3 bases; unmatched bases: 3. Germline V gene data show CDR1 as GTSNPN and CDR2 as SVGIG (reference sequence). As DNA, the CDR3 is TGTGCCTCACAGGGGCTCTACGAGCAGTACTTC. Translating gives CASQGLYEQYF.

This clone was recorded only once. The chain combines TRBV7-2 with TRBJ1-5; no firm D call. The V gene lost 1 base and the J gene lost 9 bases, with 4 bases spanning the gap. CDR3 length: 11 amino acids. CDR1 and CDR2 from the germline V gene are SGHTA and FQGNSA. DNA of the CDR3: TGTGCCAGCAGCTTAGGCGGGCCCCAGCATTTT. Residues: CASSLGGPQHF.

The V and J genes are TRBV5-6 and TRBJ2-7, with TRBD2 matching over 8 bases. J lost 2 bases, V lost 4 bases, and 11 bases had no gene match. This CDR3 is built from 16 residues. CDR1 is SGHDT and CDR2 is YYEEEE in the germline V gene. CDR3 sequence: CASSPSFGSGTYEQYF. The CDR3 DNA reads as TGTGCCAGCAGCCCTTCGTTTGGTAGCGGGACCTACGAGCAGTACTTC.

The chain has TRBV6-5 and TRBJ2-7, with D tentatively TRBD1 (6 bases). The CDR3 is made up of 14 amino acids. CDR1 and CDR2 from the germline V gene are MNHEY and SVGAGI. The ends were cut back, 6 bases at V and 2 bases at J, with 14 bases in the middle. The CDR3 nucleotides are TGTGCCAGCAGCTCGGGACATGTTACCTACGAGCAGTACTTC. This translates into CASSSGHVTYEQYF.